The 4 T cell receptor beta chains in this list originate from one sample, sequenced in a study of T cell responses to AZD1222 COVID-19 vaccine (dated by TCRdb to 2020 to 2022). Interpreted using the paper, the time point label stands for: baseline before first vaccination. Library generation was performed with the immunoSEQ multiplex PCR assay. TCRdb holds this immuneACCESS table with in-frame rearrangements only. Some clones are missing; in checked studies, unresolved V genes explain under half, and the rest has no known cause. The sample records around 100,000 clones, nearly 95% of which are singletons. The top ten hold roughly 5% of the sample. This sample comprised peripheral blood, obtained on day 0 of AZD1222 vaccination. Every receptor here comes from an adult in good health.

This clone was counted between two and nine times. The DNA of the CDR3 is TGTGCCTGGAGTCCTACAGAGAACACTGAAGCTTTCTTT. Translated, it gives CAWSPTENTEAFF. The chain carries TRBV30 and TRBJ1-1; the D is unclear. Trimming took 2 bases from V and 1 from J, leaving 8 bases between them. The germline CDR1 and CDR2 sequences are GTSNPN and SVGIG (reference sequence). This CDR3 is 13 amino acids long.

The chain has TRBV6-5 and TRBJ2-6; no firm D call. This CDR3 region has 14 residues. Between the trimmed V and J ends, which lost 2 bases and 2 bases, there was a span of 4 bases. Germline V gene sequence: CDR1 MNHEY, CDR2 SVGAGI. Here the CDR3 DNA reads TGTGCCAGCAGTTACACCACTGGGGCCAACGTCCTGACTTTC. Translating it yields CASSYTTGANVLTF.

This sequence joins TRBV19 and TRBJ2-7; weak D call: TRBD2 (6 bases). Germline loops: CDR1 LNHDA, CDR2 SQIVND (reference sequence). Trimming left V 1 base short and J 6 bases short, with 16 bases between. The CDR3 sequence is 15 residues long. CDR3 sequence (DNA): TGTGCCAGTAGTATAGTGTACGGGAGAGAACCCGAGCAGTACTTC. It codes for CASSIVYGREPEQYF.

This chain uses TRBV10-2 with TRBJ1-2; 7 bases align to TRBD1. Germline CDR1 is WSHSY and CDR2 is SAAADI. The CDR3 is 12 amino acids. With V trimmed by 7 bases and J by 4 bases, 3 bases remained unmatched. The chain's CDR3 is CASMRDSYGYTF. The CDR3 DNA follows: TGCGCCAGCATGAGGGACAGCTATGGCTACACCTTC.